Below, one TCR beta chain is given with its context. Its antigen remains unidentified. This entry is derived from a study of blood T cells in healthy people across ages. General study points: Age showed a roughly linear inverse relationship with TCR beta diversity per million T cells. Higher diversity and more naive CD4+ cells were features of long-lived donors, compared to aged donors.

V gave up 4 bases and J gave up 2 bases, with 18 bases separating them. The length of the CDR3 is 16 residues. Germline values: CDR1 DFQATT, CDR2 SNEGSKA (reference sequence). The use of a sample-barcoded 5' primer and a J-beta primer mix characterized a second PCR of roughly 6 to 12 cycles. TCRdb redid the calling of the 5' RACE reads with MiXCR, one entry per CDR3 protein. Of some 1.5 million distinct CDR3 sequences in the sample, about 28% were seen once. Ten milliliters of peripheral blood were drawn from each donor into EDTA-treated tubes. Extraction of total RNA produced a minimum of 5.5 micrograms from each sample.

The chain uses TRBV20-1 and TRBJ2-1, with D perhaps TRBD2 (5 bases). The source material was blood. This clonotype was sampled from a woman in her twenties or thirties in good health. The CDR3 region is CSAIILKGGPYNEQFF. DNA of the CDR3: TGCAGTGCTATAATTCTCAAGGGCGGGCCCTACAATGAGCAGTTCTTC.